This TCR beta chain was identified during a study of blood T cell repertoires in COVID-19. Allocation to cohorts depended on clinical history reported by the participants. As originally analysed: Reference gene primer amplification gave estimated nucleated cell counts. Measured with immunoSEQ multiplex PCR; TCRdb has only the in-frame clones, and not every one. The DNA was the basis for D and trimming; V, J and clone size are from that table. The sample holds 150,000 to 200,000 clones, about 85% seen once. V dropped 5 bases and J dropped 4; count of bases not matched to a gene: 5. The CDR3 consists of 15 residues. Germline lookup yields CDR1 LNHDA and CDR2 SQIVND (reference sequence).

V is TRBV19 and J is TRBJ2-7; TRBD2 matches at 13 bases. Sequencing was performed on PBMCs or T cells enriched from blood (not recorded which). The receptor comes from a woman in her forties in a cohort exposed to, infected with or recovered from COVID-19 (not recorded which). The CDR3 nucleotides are TGTGCCAGTAGTTTCGGACTAGCGGGAGATTACGAGCAGTACTTC. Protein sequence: CASSFGLAGDYEQYF.